This T cell receptor beta chain originates from a study of blood T cell repertoires in COVID-19 (dated by TCRdb to 2019 to 2021). Broadly, across the study: The collaborator samples originated in the United States, Italy and Spain and spanned the acute and convalescent phases of COVID-19. The material from the prospective study consisted of cDNA or gDNA derived from T cells, B-cell-depleted T cells, or PBMCs. Deeply sampled blood TCRbeta repertoires from subjects exposed to, actively infected with, or recovered from COVID-19 were included in the dataset. A freely available public database, intended as a resource for researchers studying the immune response to SARS-CoV-2, is where the repertoires were released. The samples were drawn from two sources: the first 160 participants of the ongoing ImmuneRACE study, and 1,000 to 1,500 subjects contributed by 6 global collaborators. The sample metadata nearly always contained a de-identified subject ID, COVID-19 status, age in years and sex. Where available, HLA class I and class II types were taken from metadata supplied by the sample provider and were not determined by assay-based typing.

Collaborating institutions collected whole blood in K2EDTA tubes following their own protocols. For TCRbeta analysis, collaborator samples were shipped as frozen whole blood, as isolated PBMCs, or as DNA extracted from either sample type. The CDR3 numbers 14 residues from cysteine through phenylalanine. Only the CDR3 part of the read is kept: 42 bases, read in frame from the first base. V ends up 5 bases short and J 6 bases short, with an unmatched junction base count of 7. Per the germline V gene (reference sequence), SEHNR is the CDR1 and FQNEAQ is the CDR2. TCRbeta CDR3 regions were amplified from genomic DNA by means of the immunoSEQ Assay, a bias-controlled multiplex PCR. As for the authors' bioinformatics: The number of nucleated cells in each sample was estimated from the amplification of reference gene primers within the assay. To quantify the absolute abundance of each unique TCRbeta CDR3 rearrangement, sequence reads were collapsed and filtered. For each sample, productive Simpson clonality was calculated as the square root of Simpson's diversity index across productive rearrangements. As stored in TCRdb, this immuneACCESS dataset retains in-frame rearrangements with V and J assigned. A fraction of the clones does not appear; measured against another copy, unresolved V genes explain less than half of the discrepancy, and the remainder lacks a known reason. V and J calls and clone size are given by that table; D and trimming were obtained from the DNA. The sample table lists 65,000 or so clones, over 75% of them with a count of one. The biggest ten clones account for approximately 3% of the sample.

The study at large found these results: How much clinical and demographic metadata was included differed by source and by participant, and the metadata was provided uncurated.

Details on this clone: It lacks a known antigen. Base qualities are not recorded, but no much larger clone differs from it by a single base.

The clonotype comes from a man aged 50-59 years with active COVID-19. This sequence uses TRBV7-9 and TRBJ2-1; a stretch of 7 junction bases matches TRBD2. Source material: peripheral blood. The CDR3 corresponds to CASSPREWGNEQFF. The DNA sequence follows: TGTGCCAGCAGCCCGCGGGAGTGGGGCAATGAGCAGTTCTTC.